Presented here are 5 T cell receptor beta chains from one specimen sequenced in a study of OX40 agonist ivuxolimab in advanced cancers. Measured with immunoSEQ multiplex PCR; TCRdb has only the in-frame clones, and not every one. The repertoire holds tens of thousands of clones, with more than 70% as singletons. The sequencing used CD4+ or CD8+ T cells sorted from blood, collected in a trial of the OX40 agonist ivuxolimab. These receptors were collected from an adult with an advanced solid tumor such as melanoma, head and neck, liver or kidney cancer.

CDR3 in amino acids: CASSLAPPGTGGYGYTF. The CDR3 bases are TGTGCCAGCAGCTTAGCCCCGCCCGGGACAGGGGGGTATGGCTACACCTTC. This sequence joins TRBV7-2 and TRBJ1-2, with 11 bases identical to TRBD1. After removal of 0 bases from V and 5 bases from J, the junction contained 8 bases not matched to a gene. Germline loops: CDR1 SGHTA, CDR2 FQGNSA. The CDR3 has 17 residues.

This chain joins TRBV4-3 and TRBJ1-2, with TRBD1 matching 9 bases. CDR1 LGHNA and CDR2 YSLEER come from the germline V gene. V lost 0 bases and J lost 1; bases outside the gene matches: 6. The CDR3 has 17 amino acids. The DNA of the CDR3 is TGCGCCAGCAGCCAAGATTTTCCGGGACAGGGTAACTATGGCTACACCTTC. Protein product: CASSQDFPGQGNYGYTF.

The chain recombines TRBV7-2 with TRBJ2-1; 10 bases line up with TRBD2. The CDR3 covers 17 residues. Trimming removed 5 bases from V and 1 base from J; junction bases left unmatched: 8. CDR1 is SGHTA and CDR2 is FQGNSA in the germline V gene. CDR3 amino acids: CASSPLLAGVSYNEQFF. CDR3 nucleotide sequence: TGTGCCAGCAGCCCTCTTCTAGCGGGAGTATCCTACAATGAGCAGTTCTTC.

The chain uses TRBV9 and TRBJ2-1; D tentatively fits TRBD1 or TRBD2 (5 bases each). The CDR3 covers 15 residues. In germline, CDR1 is SGDLS, CDR2 YYNGEE. Between the trimmed V and J ends, which lost 0 bases and 12 bases, there was a span of 19 bases. CDR3 region: CASSVAGRVPGGQFF. CDR3 sequence (DNA): TGTGCCAGCAGCGTAGCAGGCAGGGTCCCCGGAGGGCAGTTCTTC.

The chain carries TRBV7-3 and TRBJ1-1; 7 positions agree with TRBD1. The V gene end was trimmed by 1 base and the J gene end by 9 bases; junction bases not matched to a gene: 8. Germline values: CDR1 SGHTA, CDR2 FQGTGA. The CDR3 is 14 amino acids. CDR3 DNA: TGTGCCAGCAGCTTAAAGGCCCGGGACAGCAAAGCTTTCTTT. This encodes CASSLKARDSKAFF.